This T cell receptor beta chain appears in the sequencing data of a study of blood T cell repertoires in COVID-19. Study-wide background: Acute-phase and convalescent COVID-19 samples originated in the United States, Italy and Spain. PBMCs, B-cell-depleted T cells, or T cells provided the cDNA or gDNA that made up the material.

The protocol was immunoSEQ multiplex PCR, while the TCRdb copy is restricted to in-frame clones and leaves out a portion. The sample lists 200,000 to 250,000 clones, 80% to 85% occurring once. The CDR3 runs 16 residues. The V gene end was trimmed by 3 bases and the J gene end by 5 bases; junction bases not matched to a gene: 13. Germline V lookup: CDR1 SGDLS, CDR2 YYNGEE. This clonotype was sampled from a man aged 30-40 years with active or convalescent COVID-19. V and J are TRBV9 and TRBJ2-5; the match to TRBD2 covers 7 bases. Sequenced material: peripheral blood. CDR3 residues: CASSASGTSLRETQYF. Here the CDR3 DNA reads TGTGCCAGCAGCGCCAGCGGGACTTCCCTTCGGGAGACCCAGTACTTC.